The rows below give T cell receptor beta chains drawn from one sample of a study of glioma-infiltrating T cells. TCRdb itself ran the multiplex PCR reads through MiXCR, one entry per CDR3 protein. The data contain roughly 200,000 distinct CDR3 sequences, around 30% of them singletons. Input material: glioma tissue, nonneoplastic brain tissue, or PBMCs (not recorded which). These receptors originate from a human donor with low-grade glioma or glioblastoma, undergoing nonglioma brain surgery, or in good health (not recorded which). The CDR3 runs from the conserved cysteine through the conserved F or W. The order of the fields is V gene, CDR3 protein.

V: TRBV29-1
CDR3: CSALEAGIDTEAFF

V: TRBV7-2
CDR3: CASSQYSDTQYF

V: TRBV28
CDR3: CASSWDSTINEQFF

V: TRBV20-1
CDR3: CSARDRGGDQPQHF

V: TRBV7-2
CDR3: CASSLGQPPETQYF

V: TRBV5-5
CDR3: CASTGGGARYQETQYF

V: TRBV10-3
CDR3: CAIRGTSIISAYTQYF

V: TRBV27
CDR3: CASSLELAACEYF

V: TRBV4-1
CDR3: CASSQDRATGINEKLFF

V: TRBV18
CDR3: CASSPRGQPEASTEAFF

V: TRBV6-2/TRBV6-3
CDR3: CASSWDRKSAMVYNEQFF

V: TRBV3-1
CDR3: CASSWLPHSGNTEAFF

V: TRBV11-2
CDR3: CASSLLGGKTEAFF

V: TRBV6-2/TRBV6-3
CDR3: CASSYHSSMPSPDTKYF

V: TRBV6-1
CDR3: CASRTHLAGGTDTQYF

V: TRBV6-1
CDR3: CASSLRTSGGTHNEQFF

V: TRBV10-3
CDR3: CATRLAGGPNTQYF

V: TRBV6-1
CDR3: CASRRLAGVGEQYF

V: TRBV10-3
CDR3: CAISESSGHNYGYTF